This entry is about one TCR beta chain. This entry belongs to a study of blood T cell repertoires in COVID-19. Study summary: Samples representing acute and convalescent COVID-19 were sourced from the United States, Italy and Spain. The cDNA or gDNA used as material had been derived from T cells, B-cell-depleted T cells, or PBMCs.

Per the original methods: Counts of nucleated cells, estimated from reference gene primer amplification, were obtained. The assay was immunoSEQ multiplex PCR, and TCRdb's table has in-frame clones only and misses some. V and J calls and clone size follow that table, whereas D and trimming were derived from the DNA. Here the sample spans 150,000 to 180,000 clones, around 83% being singletons. The CDR3 length is 15 residues. Trimming shortened V by 1 base and J by 5 bases, and 14 bases separated the two germline ends. From germline, CDR1 is SGHTA and CDR2 FQGTGA. Sequencing was performed on peripheral blood. The clonotype comes from a woman between 50 and 59 years old with acute or convalescent COVID-19. The chain is built from TRBV7-3 and TRBJ2-5, with D maybe TRBD1 (6 bases). CDR3 in DNA: TGTGCCAGCAGCTTAATGGGGGCCTCTGGCGAGACCCAGTACTTC. This codes for CASSLMGASGETQYF. The full variable domain, in which reference TRBV7-3 and TRBJ2-5 provide the parts outside the CDR3, is GAGVSQTPSNKVTEKGKYVELRCDPISGHTALYWYRQSLGQGPEFLIYFQGTGAADDSGLPNDRFFAVRPEGSVSTLKIQRTERGDSAVYLCASSLMGASGETQYFGPGTRLLVL.